The present TCR beta chain was sequenced within a study of cytomegalovirus exposure and HLA in healthy donors. General observations from the study: Reported performance of the classifier showed diagnosis of cytomegalovirus status with high specificity and sensitivity.

Germline lookup yields CDR1 SGHTA and CDR2 FQGTGA. There are 19 residues in the CDR3. V shed 4 bases, J shed 4 bases, and the junction held 15 bases outside the gene matches. This PCR relied on a set of 60 Vbeta primers and 13 Jbeta primers. The protocol was immunoSEQ multiplex PCR, while the TCRdb copy is restricted to in-frame clones and leaves out a portion. Of some 67,000 clones in the sample, roughly 78% were seen once. With respect to this clone: What it binds is not known.

This TCR came from a man in his forties in good health and CMV-seronegative. Sequenced sample: PBMCs. V and J are TRBV7-3 and TRBJ2-2, with 10 bases that match TRBD2. The DNA for the CDR3 is TGTGCCAGCAGCTCCGCGAGGAGAGCGGGGGGGACCTCCACCGGGGAGCTGTTTTTT. This translates into CASSSARRAGGTSTGELFF.